This T cell receptor beta chain was observed in a study of tumor and adjacent non-tumor tissue in lung cancer. Study at large: Histology: about a dozen adenocarcinoma, a couple of squamous cell carcinoma, 1 small cell lung cancer. The patients, around 10 men and about 5 women, were roughly 31 to 80 with stage I to III disease.

No cell sorting was done before RNA was extracted from the tissue. The normal lung tissue was taken more than 3 cm from the tumor edge. This CDR3 is built from 13 residues. Study findings and constraints: TCR diversity was significantly greater in tumor than normal lung tissue.

Note on this clonotype: Its antigen is unknown. With a much larger clone just one base away, this may be a read error.

A modified ARM-PCR protocol with three rounds of nested PCR amplified TCRbeta. TCRdb re-analysed the multiplex PCR reads in MiXCR, keeping a single row per CDR3 protein. Of 60,000 or so distinct CDR3 sequences in the sample, more than 55% are singletons; the top ten hold about 30%. V is TRBV12-3 or TRBV12-4 and J is TRBJ2-3, with a weak D call TRBD2 (6 bases). This TCR was sampled from a man in his 70s with non-small cell lung cancer. The sequenced sample was distant non-tumor lung tissue. The CDR3 spells CVSSAGRTDTQYF. The CDR3 DNA is TGTGTCAGCAGTGCGGGAAGAACAGATACGCAGTATTTT.